This is a list of T cell receptor beta chains from one sample in a study of blood T cell repertoires in COVID-19. Libraries were prepared by immunoSEQ multiplex PCR; TCRdb keeps only in-frame clonotypes and omits some of them. The sample carries fewer than 110,000 clones, approximately 80% recorded once. Sequenced: peripheral blood. The receptors were gathered from a human donor in a cohort sampled during active COVID-19. Each CDR3 is given with its conserved first and last residue. A D gene is named only where the DNA matches it firmly.

>TRBV9|TRBD2|TRBJ2-5
CASSAGTSGDQETQYF
>TRBV7-3|.|TRBJ2-6
CASSRSGANVLTF
>TRBV7-9|.|TRBJ2-1
CASSPRGTPYNEQFF
>TRBV9|.|TRBJ2-3
CASSVGGGAGASTDTQYF
>TRBV24-1|TRBD1|TRBJ1-2
CATSDTDRGYGYTF
>TRBV5-1|.|TRBJ2-2
CASSWSGQNTGELFF
>TRBV7-3|.|TRBJ2-1
CASSLMAANEQFF
>TRBV5-1|.|TRBJ2-6
CASSPERPVANVLTF
>TRBV11-3|.|TRBJ1-1
CASSLGGQLNTEAFF
>TRBV7-2|.|TRBJ2-2
CASSLRGLLANTGELFF
>TRBV10-2|TRBD1|TRBJ1-1
CASRARGRGPNTEAFF
>TRBV11-3|TRBD1|TRBJ2-5
CASSFTLPGQGDETQYF
>TRBV7-8|.|TRBJ1-2
CASSPREGGGYTF
>TRBV5-1|.|TRBJ2-5
CASSLEPGWETQYF
>TRBV6-5|.|TRBJ2-3
CASRVGTGGTDTQYF
>TRBV5-6|TRBD1|TRBJ1-4
CASSFKRTGTATNEKLFF
>TRBV15|.|TRBJ2-7
CATSSGTADTGEQYF
>TRBV13|.|TRBJ1-1
CASSLVAPGGNTEAFF
>TRBV11-2|.|TRBJ1-3
CASSLGGTLFGNTIYF
>TRBV18|.|TRBJ1-1
CASSPWRSEAFF
>TRBV7-9|.|TRBJ2-2
CASSLTRVTGELFF
>TRBV4-2|.|TRBJ2-3
CASSPLFGPSTDTQYF
>TRBV3-1/TRBV3-2|.|TRBJ2-1
CASSTSQTAPVRVQFF
>TRBV5-1|TRBD2|TRBJ2-1
CASRVGTSGEEQFF
>TRBV11-3|TRBD2|TRBJ2-3
CASSFPERGSTDTQYF
>TRBV11-2|.|TRBJ2-7
CASSLLGANDNEQYF
>TRBV15|TRBD1|TRBJ1-2
CATSRGTETYGYTF
>TRBV2|.|TRBJ1-2
CASAKDSSYGYTF
>TRBV5-1|.|TRBJ1-1
CASSLADRGNTEAFF
>TRBV6-5|.|TRBJ1-2
CASSVDKGANYGYTF
>TRBV4-2|.|TRBJ2-5
CASSQSSGETQYF
>TRBV6-6|TRBD2|TRBJ2-3
CASRSGLAGSTDTQYF
>TRBV6-5|.|TRBJ1-1
CASRPGGDTEAFF
>TRBV5-4|.|TRBJ1-3
CASSLLDRGNTIYF
>TRBV2|TRBD1|TRBJ1-2
CASSRGQVHGYTF
>TRBV29-1|.|TRBJ1-1
CSVGSGTQSTEAFF
>TRBV11-1|.|TRBJ1-1
CASSLGREAFF
>TRBV2|TRBD1|TRBJ1-2
CASTATGRDYGYTF
>TRBV21-1|.|TRBJ2-4
CASSKKRGGPLAKNIQYF
>TRBV24-1|TRBD1|TRBJ2-3
CATSDRTGGDTQYF
>TRBV7-8|.|TRBJ1-6
CASSLRPWQADNSPLHF
>TRBV5-1|TRBD1|TRBJ1-3
CASSSRTSGQGNTIYF
>TRBV6-5|TRBD1|TRBJ1-1
CASSPDRGGTEAFF
>TRBV19|.|TRBJ1-5
CATRTGDSNQPQHF
>TRBV7-2|.|TRBJ1-2
CASRLQGGGYGYTF
>TRBV6-5|TRBD1|TRBJ1-5
CASRGTGLCQPQHF
>TRBV7-3|TRBD2|TRBJ2-1
CASSLTGGANEQFF
>TRBV9|TRBD1|TRBJ1-1
CASSVEGARLDTEAFF
>TRBV13|TRBD1|TRBJ1-1
CASTGRGVAGNTEAFF
>TRBV1|.|TRBJ2-3
CTSSRPGERGTSTDTQYF
>TRBV4-3|.|TRBJ2-5
CASSQDQWAGGETQYF